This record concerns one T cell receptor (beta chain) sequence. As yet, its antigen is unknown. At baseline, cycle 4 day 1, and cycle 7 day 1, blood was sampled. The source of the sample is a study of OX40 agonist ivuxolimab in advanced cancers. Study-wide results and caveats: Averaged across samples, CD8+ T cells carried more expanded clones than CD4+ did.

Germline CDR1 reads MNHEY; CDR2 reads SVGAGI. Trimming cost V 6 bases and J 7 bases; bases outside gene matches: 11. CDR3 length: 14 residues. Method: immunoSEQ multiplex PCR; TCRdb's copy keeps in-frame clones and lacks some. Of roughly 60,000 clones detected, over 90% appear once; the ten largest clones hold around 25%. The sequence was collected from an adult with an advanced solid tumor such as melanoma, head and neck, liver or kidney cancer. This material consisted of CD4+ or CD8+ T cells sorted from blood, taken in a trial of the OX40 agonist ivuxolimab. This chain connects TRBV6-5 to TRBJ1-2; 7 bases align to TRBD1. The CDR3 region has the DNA TGTGCCAGCAGATCTCCAGGGGGAGGTGGTGGCTACACCTTC. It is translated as CASRSPGGGGGYTF.